This is a list of T cell receptor beta chains from one sample in a study of shared clonotypes between healthy human individuals. The assay was immunoSEQ multiplex PCR, and TCRdb's table has in-frame clones only and misses some. The sample holds some 1 million clones, about three quarters seen once. Sample: memory CD4+ T cells sorted from blood. These receptor sequences come from a man between 18 and 35 years old in good health. Both conserved end residues are trimmed from each CDR3.

>TRBV5-5
ASSWETGDHNEQF
>TRBV30
AWSRPGQDYNEQF
>TRBV11-1
ASSLGLAGIYTGELF
>TRBV6-5
ASRYGTGNSYEQY
>TRBV23-1
ASRMTSGVLYNEQF
>TRBV28
ATKPDSWVGYT
>TRBV19
AIRRGEKLF
>TRBV7-2
ASSISGVSGEQY
>TRBV5-1
ASSSSADTQY
>TRBV6-5
ASSYSSLRGVYEQY
>TRBV28
ASSIGGAVYGYT
>TRBV11-2
ASSLGVSSGNTIY
>TRBV7-9
ASSLAADQPQY
>TRBV7-8
ASSLAGPYEQY
>TRBV10-2
ASRNSGNIMEQY
>TRBV13
ASSLRGKPQH
>TRBV21-1
ASSSNPPRQPNYGYT
>TRBV7-2
ASSSVRRGTEAF
>TRBV19
ASSIAAGGSSYEQY
>TRBV30
AWSVGAQPQH
>TRBV5-1
ASSFTSLPAEQY
>TRBV5-4
ASSFGEYEQY
>TRBV30
AWSSTSASPTIAQF
>TRBV18
ASSPPNYQETQY
>TRBV6-6
ASSQRTGGYT
>TRBV30
AWHRSPSGTGGNTEAF
>TRBV4-1
ASSQGQTSGTQETQY
>TRBV4-3
ASSQDIPSSGNTIY
>TRBV5-1
ASSTDRGSAGNTIY
>TRBV5-6
ASSETDRRAETQY
>TRBV19
ASSSGTGMNTGELF
>TRBV7-3
ASSPSGTLGETQY
>TRBV19
ASSIRLLNTEAF
>TRBV5-8
ASTLGTVRHQPQH
>TRBV14
ASSQDLAGYGYT
>TRBV2
ASSDEADTQY
>TRBV5-1
ASSSGQGGMLVNEQF
>TRBV7-2
ASSSRQGPYEQY
>TRBV5-1
ASSLLGQGAIDTQY
>TRBV14
ASSQVGGLGYT
>TRBV7-9
ASSFESLNEQF
>TRBV5-1
ASSLGERYRTDTQY
>TRBV7-9
ASSPGAYEQY
>TRBV2
ASSRQLYEQY
>TRBV7-2
ASSLGQVGNQPQH
>TRBV30
AWKDRAEQY